This T cell receptor beta chain was retrieved from a study of T cell repertoires in cytomegalovirus infection. About the study: CMV epitopes, recently identified HLA-C-restricted and well-studied HLA-B-restricted, were used. An indication of both CMV infection and matching HLA type came from public TCR beta signatures. Study findings and constraints: Clonotype analysis showed dominance of the ex vivo response by HLA-C-restricted CMV-specific TCR beta clonotypes. Frequencies of public TCR beta families were cumulated, and this identified carriers of CMV plus the relevant HLA.

In TCRdb, the reads were re-called with MiXCR into one record per CDR3 protein. The sample holds roughly 800,000 distinct CDR3 sequences; about 29% are singletons and the top ten take less than 15%. This clonotype has ten or more counts. Its antigen is unidentified. The V gene's germline CDR1 is SGHTA and CDR2 FQGNSA. The length of the CDR3 is 15 residues. Between the trimmed V and J ends, which lost 2 bases and 5 bases, there was a span of 15 bases. The sample consisted of cultured CD8+ T cells from PBMCs, taken from culture after CMV antigen stimulation. The chain recombines TRBV7-2 with TRBJ2-5; perhaps TRBD2 as D (6 bases). The receptor comes from a human donor in good health (CMV status not recorded). Some clones in this sample may be carry-over from other donors' samples. CDR3 loop: CASSLRARDGETQYF. The CDR3 bases are TGTGCCAGCAGCTTAAGAGCGCGGGATGGGGAGACCCAGTACTTC.